This T cell receptor beta chain was documented in a study of CD8 T cells in Susac syndrome (dated by TCRdb to between 2017 and 2020). Context from the whole study: Repertoire sequencing was used to test whether CD8+ T cell activation and differentiation in Susac syndrome was antigen driven. The clonality of the CD8+ T cell repertoire was compared across approximately 11 healthy donors, around 14 Susac syndrome patients and under 18 multiple sclerosis patients.

Peripheral blood CD8+ and CD4+ T cells from healthy donors, Susac syndrome patients and multiple sclerosis patients were profiled by high-throughput TCR beta sequencing. Treatment-naive patients with stable or active relapsing-remitting disease fulfilling revised McDonald criteria were used as multiple sclerosis controls. Bulk CD8+ and CD4+ T cells were purified magnetically by negative isolation, whereas CD8+ TEMRA cells were enriched by FACS. Blood was collected in EDTA tubes and processed within 24 hours, with PBMCs isolated through density gradient centrifugation. PBMCs intended for TCR sequencing were cryopreserved in liquid nitrogen and thawed later in a water bath at 37 degrees C. A purity of at least 90% was achieved for sorted or isolated CD4+, CD8+ and CD8+ TEMRA cells. In the case of this clonotype: The specificity of this receptor is unknown. Qualities for individual bases were not recorded, and no much larger clone is one base off.

RNA was extracted using the RNeasy kit, and roughly 0.5 to 1 microgram was reverse transcribed with random hexamers. The immunoSEQ multiplex PCR assay, which covers 54 Vbeta and 13 Jbeta segments, was used to amplify TCR beta CDR3 regions. PCR amplification bias was corrected by using a synthetic template baseline for primer optimization and computational correction. Turning to the authors' computational methods: Only productive sequences were kept, with reads annotated to V, D and J genes according to IMGT and analyzed in immunoSEQ Analyzer. Clonality was calculated as one minus the Shannon entropy normalized by log2 of the number of productive unique sequences. For each patient and control, public and private clones were evaluated within the 100 most prevalent clones. Susac-specific clones were defined as absent from healthy and MS cohorts, some 1,000 published viral clones and other ImmuneACCESS disease sequences. TCRdb reworked the public reads: Q25 trimming with fastp, MiXCR clone assembly, productive beta chains retained. Each CDR3 protein appears once, grouped with its most common genes and DNA. Clone size and V and J calls follow TCRdb, not the original study. The sample contains approximately 53,000 distinct CDR3 sequences, roughly 93% of them found a single time. The ten largest clones represent roughly 0.5% of the sample.

In the germline V gene, CDR1 corresponds to LGHNA and CDR2 to YNFKEQ. Including the terminal cysteine and phenylalanine, the CDR3 comprises 15 residues. Only CDR3 DNA remains: 45 bases, in frame from the first base. Trimmed from V: 4 bases; trimmed from J: 4 bases; junction bases lacking a gene match: 8. Study-wide conclusions, independent of this receptor: The number of individuals in the TCR sequencing and HLA analysis was acknowledged as relatively small.

The chain links TRBV4-2 with TRBJ2-5, and 8 bases in between align with TRBD2. The clonotype originates from a human donor with multiple sclerosis. The sequencing sample was made of CD8+ T cells from PBMCs. The DNA reads as follows: TGTGCCAGCAGCCCGGAGCGGGGGCGGGGAGAGACCCAGTACTTC. This gives the protein CASSPERGRGETQYF.